This TCR beta chain was profiled in a study of shared clonotypes between healthy human individuals. Overall study: Per donor, CD8 memory used one plate, CD8 naive used two, CD4 memory used three and CD4 naive used three.

Of note for this clone: Its antigen is not identified.

Trimming cost V 0 bases and J 2 bases, with 13 bases left between them. The CDR3 is 16 amino acids. Germline V CDR1 and CDR2: LGHNA, YNFKEQ. The study separated CD4+ cells into CD45RA+ naive and CD45RA-negative memory subsets. Study results and caveats: Non-shared clonotypes had lower generation probabilities than clonotypes shared by all four sorted-subset donors.

The sorted-subset replicate PCRs were given about 200 ng DNA, which is about 30,000 T cell genomes. Using immunoSEQ multiplex PCR, the repertoire was profiled, and TCRdb retains in-frame clones only, with some absent. The profile shows around 980,000 clones, more than 75% of them singletons. Sequencing input: memory CD4+ T cells from PBMCs. Sample subset: CD45RA-negative fraction. The TCR was taken from a man aged 18 to 30 in good health. Some clones in this sample may be carry-over from other donors' samples. The rearrangement links TRBV4-2 to TRBJ2-5, with D tentatively TRBD2 (5 bases). In DNA form, the CDR3 reads TGTGCCAGCAGCCAAGATTCGAGACTACCTCAAGAGACCCAGTACTTC. It encodes CASSQDSRLPQETQYF.